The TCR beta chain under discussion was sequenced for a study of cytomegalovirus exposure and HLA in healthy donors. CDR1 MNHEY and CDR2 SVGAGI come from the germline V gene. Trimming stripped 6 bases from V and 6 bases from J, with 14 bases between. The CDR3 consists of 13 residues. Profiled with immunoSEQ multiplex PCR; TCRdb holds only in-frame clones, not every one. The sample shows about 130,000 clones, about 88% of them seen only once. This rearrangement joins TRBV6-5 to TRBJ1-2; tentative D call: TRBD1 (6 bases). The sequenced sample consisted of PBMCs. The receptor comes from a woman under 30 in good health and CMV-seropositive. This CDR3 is CASSTGTTDGYTF. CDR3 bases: TGTGCCAGCAGCACCGGGACAACGGATGGCTACACCTTC.